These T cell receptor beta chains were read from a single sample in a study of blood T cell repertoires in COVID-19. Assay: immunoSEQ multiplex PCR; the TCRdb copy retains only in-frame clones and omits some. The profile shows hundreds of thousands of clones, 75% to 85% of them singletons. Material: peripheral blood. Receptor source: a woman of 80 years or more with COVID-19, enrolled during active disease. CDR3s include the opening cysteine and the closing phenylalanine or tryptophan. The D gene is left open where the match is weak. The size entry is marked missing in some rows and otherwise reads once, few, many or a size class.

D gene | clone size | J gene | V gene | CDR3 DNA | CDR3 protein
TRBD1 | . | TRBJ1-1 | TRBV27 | TGTGCCAGCAGTTCAAAGAACAGGGGGCTAAGTGAAGCTTTCTTT | CASSSKNRGLSEAFF
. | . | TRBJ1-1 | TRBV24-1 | TGTGCCACCAGTGATTTACAGAACACTGAAGCTTTCTTT | CATSDLQNTEAFF
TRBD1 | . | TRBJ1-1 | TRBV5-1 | TGCGCCAGCAGATATCCGGGACAGGGTAGGACTGAAGCTTTCTTT | CASRYPGQGRTEAFF
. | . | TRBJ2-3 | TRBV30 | TGTGCCTGGACCGAGGGAAGCACAGATACGCAGTATTTT | CAWTEGSTDTQYF
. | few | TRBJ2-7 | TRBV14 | TGTGCCAGCAGCCTATCGGTATACGAGCAGTACTTC | CASSLSVYEQYF
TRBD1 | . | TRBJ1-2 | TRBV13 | TGTGCCAGCAGCTTAGGGACAGGGATTAACTATGGCTACACCTTC | CASSLGTGINYGYTF
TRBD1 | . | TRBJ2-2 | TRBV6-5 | TGTGCCAGCACCAGGGGGCAATTGAACACCGGGGAGCTGTTTTTT | CASTRGQLNTGELFF
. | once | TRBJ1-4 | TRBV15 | TGTGCCACCAGCAGGGATGAGGTCGTTGAAAAACTGTTTTTT | CATSRDEVVEKLFF
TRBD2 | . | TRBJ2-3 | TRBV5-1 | TGCGCCAGCAGCTCGGCGGGGGGCCTCACAGATACGCAGTATTTT | CASSSAGGLTDTQYF
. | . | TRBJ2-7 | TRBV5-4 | TGTGCCAGCAGTCGAGACCCCGGGGGATACTACGAGCAGTACTTC | CASSRDPGGYYEQYF
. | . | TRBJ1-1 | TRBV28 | TGTGCCAGCAGCCTCCTCAGGGCTGTGAACACTGAAGCTTTCTTT | CASSLLRAVNTEAFF
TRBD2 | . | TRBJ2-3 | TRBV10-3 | TGTGCCATCAAGCGGGAGGGCCTCACAGATACGCAGTATTTT | CAIKREGLTDTQYF
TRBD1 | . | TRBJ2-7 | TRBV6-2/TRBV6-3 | TGTGCCAGCAGCCCTCGAAGCGGGACAGGGACCTACGAGCAGTACTTC | CASSPRSGTGTYEQYF
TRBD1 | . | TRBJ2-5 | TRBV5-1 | TGCGCCAGCAGCTCGAGACAGGGTGGTGAGACCCAGTACTTC | CASSSRQGGETQYF
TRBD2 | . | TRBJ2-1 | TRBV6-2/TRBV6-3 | TGTGCCAGCAGTTCTCGAAGTAGCGGGAGCTCCTACAATGAGCAGTTCTTC | CASSSRSSGSSYNEQFF
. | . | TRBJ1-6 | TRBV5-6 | TGTGCCAGCAGCTTACAGTCCAATTCACCCCTCCACTTT | CASSLQSNSPLHF